This TCR beta chain is drawn from a study of shared clonotypes between healthy human individuals. Each PCR replicate from the sorted subsets contained about 200 ng DNA, which is tens of thousands of T cell genomes. Method: immunoSEQ multiplex PCR; TCRdb's copy keeps in-frame clones and lacks some. The profile shows approximately 980,000 clones, less than 85% of them singletons. The study's findings and limits: Naive subsets typically showed greater estimated richness than memory subsets.

As regards this clone: What it binds is not known.

Germline loops: CDR1 SGHDT, CDR2 YYEEEE. Deletions cut 2 bases from V and 0 bases from J, with 12 bases between. The CDR3 extends over 16 amino acids. This clonotype was sampled from a man aged 18 to 30 in good health. This chain uses TRBV5-6 with TRBJ1-5; weak D call: TRBD1 (6 bases). The source material was memory CD4+ T cells sorted from blood. As for subset: CD45RA-negative fraction. CDR3 in amino acids: CASSLAQGYSNQPQHF. Written as DNA, the CDR3 is TGTGCCAGCAGCTTAGCCCAGGGGTATAGCAATCAGCCCCAGCATTTT.